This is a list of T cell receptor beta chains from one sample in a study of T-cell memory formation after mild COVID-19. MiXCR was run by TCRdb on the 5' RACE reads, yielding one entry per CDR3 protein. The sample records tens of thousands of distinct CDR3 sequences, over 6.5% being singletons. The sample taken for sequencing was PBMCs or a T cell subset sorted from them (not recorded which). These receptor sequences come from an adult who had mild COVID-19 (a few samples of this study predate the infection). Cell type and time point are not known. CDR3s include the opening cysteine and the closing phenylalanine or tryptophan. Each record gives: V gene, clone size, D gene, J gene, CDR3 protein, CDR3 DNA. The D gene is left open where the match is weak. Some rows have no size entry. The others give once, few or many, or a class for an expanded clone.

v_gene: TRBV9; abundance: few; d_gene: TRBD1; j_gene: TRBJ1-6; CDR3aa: CASSYRDRVGSPLHF; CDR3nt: TGTGCCAGCAGCTACCGGGACAGGGTCGGCTCACCCCTCCACTTT
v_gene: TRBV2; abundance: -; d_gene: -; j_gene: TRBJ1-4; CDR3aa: CASSVQLSLEKLFF; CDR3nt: TGTGCCAGCAGTGTCCAATTATCCCTGGAAAAACTGTTTTTT
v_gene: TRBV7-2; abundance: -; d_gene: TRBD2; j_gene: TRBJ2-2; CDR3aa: CASRFPGLNTGELFF; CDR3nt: TGTGCCAGCAGATTTCCGGGACTAAACACCGGGGAGCTGTTTTTT
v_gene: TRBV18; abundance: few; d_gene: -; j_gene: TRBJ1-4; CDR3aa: CASSATATNEKLFF; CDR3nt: TGTGCCAGCTCAGCCACCGCAACTAATGAAAAACTGTTTTTT
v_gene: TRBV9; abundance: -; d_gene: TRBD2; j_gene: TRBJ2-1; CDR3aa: CASSVGLLGAGGYNEQFF; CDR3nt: TGTGCCAGCAGCGTAGGACTCCTAGGAGCGGGGGGTTACAATGAGCAGTTCTTC
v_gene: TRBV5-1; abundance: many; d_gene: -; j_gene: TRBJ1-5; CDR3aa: CASSPGDLGVHQPQHF; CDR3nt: TGCGCCAGCAGCCCAGGAGACTTGGGGGTACATCAGCCCCAGCATTTT
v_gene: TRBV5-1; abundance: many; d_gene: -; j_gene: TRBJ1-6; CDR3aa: CASSLGQGNSPLHF; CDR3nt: TGCGCCAGCAGCTTAGGTCAGGGGAATTCACCCCTCCACTTT
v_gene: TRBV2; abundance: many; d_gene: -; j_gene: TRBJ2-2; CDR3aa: CASSPVRLANTGELFF; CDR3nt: TGTGCCAGCAGCCCTGTCCGGCTGGCGAACACCGGGGAGCTGTTTTTT
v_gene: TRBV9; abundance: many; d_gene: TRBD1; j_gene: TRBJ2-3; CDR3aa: CASSVLPGQGPDTQYF; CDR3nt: TGTGCCAGCAGCGTTCTACCGGGACAGGGCCCAGATACGCAGTATTTT
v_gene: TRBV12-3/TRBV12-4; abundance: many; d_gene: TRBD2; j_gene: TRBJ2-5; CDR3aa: CASSPGGPLTQYF; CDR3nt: TGTGCCAGCAGTCCGGGGGGGCCTTTGACCCAGTACTTC
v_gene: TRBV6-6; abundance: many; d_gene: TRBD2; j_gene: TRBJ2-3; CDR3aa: CASSLAGGPRGTDTQYF; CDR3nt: TGTGCCAGCAGTCTAGCGGGAGGGCCGAGAGGCACAGATACGCAGTATTTT
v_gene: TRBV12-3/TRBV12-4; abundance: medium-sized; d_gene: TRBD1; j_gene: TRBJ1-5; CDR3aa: CASSSDRAGQPQHF; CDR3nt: TGTGCCAGCAGTTCGGACAGGGCGGGTCAGCCCCAGCATTTT
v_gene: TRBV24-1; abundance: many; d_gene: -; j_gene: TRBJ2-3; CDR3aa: CATSDLGGRGDTQYF; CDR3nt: TGTGCCACCAGTGATTTGGGAGGAAGGGGAGATACGCAGTATTTT
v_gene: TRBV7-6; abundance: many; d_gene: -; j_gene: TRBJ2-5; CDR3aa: CASSRDNQETQYF; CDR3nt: TGTGCCAGCAGCCGGGACAACCAAGAGACCCAGTACTTC
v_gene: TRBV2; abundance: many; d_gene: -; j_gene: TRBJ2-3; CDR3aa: CASSEVAGQGVGDTQYF; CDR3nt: TGTGCCAGCAGTGAGGTAGCGGGACAGGGTGTCGGTGATACGCAGTATTTT
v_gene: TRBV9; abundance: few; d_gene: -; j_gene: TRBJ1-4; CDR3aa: CASGSGGREKLFF; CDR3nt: TGTGCCAGCGGGAGTGGGGGCCGGGAAAAACTGTTTTTT
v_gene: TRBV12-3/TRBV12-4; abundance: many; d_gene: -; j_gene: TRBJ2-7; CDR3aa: CASRRGGQGGHEQYF; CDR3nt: TGTGCCAGCAGGCGCGGGGGGCAGGGGGGCCACGAGCAGTACTTC
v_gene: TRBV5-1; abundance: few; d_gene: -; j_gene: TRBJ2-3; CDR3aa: CASSPESRESPDTQYF; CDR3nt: TGCGCCAGCAGCCCCGAAAGCCGGGAGTCACCAGATACGCAGTATTTT
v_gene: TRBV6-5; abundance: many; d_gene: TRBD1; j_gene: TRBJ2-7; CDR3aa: CASSYGTGYEQYF; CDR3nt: TGTGCCAGCAGTTACGGGACAGGGTACGAGCAGTACTTC
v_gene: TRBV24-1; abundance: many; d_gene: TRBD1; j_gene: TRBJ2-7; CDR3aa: CATSVTGTARKYF; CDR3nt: TGTGCCACCAGTGTCACCGGGACAGCGAGGAAGTACTTC